The source of this T cell receptor beta chain is a study of tumor-infiltrating lymphocytes in oesophageal squamous cell carcinoma. Germline V gene sequence: CDR1 SEHNR, CDR2 FQNEAQ (reference sequence). This CDR3 is 13 amino acids long. V gave up 6 bases and J gave up 4 bases; unmatched junction bases: 2. Relative to its sample, this clonotype is large. TCRdb re-analysed the PCR reads in MiXCR, keeping a single row per CDR3 protein. The repertoire consists of approximately 10,000 distinct CDR3 sequences, with over 50% occurring once and the leading ten covering 20% to 25%. The chain has TRBV7-9 and TRBJ2-1, with TRBD1 matching over 8 bases. This TCR came from a male donor with esophageal squamous cell carcinoma. The source material was esophageal tumor tissue. The CDR3 region has the DNA TGTGCCAGCAGACGACAGGGGTACAATGAGCAGTTCTTC. It encodes CASRRQGYNEQFF.